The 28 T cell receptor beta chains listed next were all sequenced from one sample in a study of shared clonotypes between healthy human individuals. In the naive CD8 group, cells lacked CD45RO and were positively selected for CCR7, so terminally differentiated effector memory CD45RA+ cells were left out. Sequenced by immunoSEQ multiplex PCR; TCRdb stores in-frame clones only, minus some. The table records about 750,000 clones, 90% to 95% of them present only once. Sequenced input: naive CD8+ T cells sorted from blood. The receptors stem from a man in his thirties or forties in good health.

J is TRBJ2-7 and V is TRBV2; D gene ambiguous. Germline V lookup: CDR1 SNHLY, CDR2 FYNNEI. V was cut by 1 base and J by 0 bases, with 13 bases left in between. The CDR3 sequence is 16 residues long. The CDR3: CASSEDTNRRSYEQYF. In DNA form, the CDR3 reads TGTGCCAGCAGTGAAGACACTAATAGACGCTCCTACGAGCAGTACTTC.

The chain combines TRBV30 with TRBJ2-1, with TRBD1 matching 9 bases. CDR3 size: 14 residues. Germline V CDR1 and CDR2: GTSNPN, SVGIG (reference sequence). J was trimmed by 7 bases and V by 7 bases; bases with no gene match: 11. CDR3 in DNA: TGTGCCTCCCTCGGGGACAGGGTGTTAAATGAGCAGTTCTTC. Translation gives CASLGDRVLNEQFF.

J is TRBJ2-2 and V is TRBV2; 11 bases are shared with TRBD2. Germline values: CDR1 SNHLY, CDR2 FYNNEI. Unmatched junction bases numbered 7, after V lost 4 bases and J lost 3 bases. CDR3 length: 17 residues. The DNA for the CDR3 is TGTGCCAGCAGTGGCGCCGGGACTAGCGGATACACCGGGGAGCTGTTTTTT. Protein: CASSGAGTSGYTGELFF. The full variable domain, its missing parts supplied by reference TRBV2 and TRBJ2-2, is EPEVTQTPSHQVTQMGQEVILRCVPISNHLYFYWYRQILGQKVEFLVSFYNNEISEKSEIFDDQFSVERPDGSNFTLKIRSTKLEDSAMYFCASSGAGTSGYTGELFFGEGSRLTVL.

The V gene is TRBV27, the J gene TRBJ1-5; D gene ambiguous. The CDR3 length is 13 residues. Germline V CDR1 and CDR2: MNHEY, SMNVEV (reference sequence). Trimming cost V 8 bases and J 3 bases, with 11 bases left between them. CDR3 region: CASAAENNQPQHF. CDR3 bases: TGTGCCAGCGCGGCGGAAAACAATCAGCCCCAGCATTTT.

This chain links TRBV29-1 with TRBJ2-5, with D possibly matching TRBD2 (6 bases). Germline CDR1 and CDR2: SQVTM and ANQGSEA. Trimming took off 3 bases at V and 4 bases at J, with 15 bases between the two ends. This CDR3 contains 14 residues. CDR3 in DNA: TGCAGCGTTGAGGAGGGGCTGGTCGGAGAGACCCAGTACTTC. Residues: CSVEEGLVGETQYF.

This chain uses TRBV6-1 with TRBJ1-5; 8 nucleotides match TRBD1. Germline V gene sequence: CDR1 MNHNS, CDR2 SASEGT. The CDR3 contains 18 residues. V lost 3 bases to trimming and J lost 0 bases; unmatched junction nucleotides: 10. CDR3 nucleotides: TGTGCCAGCAGTGACGACAGGACAGGGCCATATAGCAATCAGCCCCAGCATTTT. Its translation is CASSDDRTGPYSNQPQHF.

The CDR3 DNA reads TGTGCCAGCAGTGGCGTCCCGGGACAAGTGAACACTGAAGCTTTCTTT. Protein product: CASSGVPGQVNTEAFF. The gene calls are TRBV2 and TRBJ1-1; TRBD1 might be the D (6 bases). CDR1 SNHLY and CDR2 FYNNEI come from the germline V gene. This CDR3 contains 16 residues. V dropped 4 bases and J dropped 0 bases, with 15 bases sitting between them.

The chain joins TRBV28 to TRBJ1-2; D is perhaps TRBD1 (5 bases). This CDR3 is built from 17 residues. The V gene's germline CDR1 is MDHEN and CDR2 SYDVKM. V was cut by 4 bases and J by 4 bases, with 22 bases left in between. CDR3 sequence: CASSSFEFRQTTYGYTF. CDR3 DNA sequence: TGTGCCAGCAGTTCCTTCGAGTTTCGACAGACCACCTATGGCTACACCTTC.

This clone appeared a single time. CDR3: CSVEDRNYEQYF. The CDR3 DNA reads TGCAGCGTTGAAGACAGAAACTACGAGCAGTACTTC. V gene TRBV29-1 combines with J gene TRBJ2-7; D gene ambiguous. CDR1 is SQVTM, CDR2 ANQGSEA, per germline. The CDR3 length is 12 residues. Between the trimmed V and J ends, which lost 0 bases and 3 bases, there was a span of 6 bases.

The CDR3 spells CASSHVGVGNEQFF. The CDR3 nucleotides are TGTGCCAGCAGCCACGTCGGGGTCGGCAATGAGCAGTTCTTC. This chain connects TRBV7-2 to TRBJ2-1; D is possibly TRBD2 (5 bases). From germline, CDR1 is SGHTA and CDR2 FQGNSA. V was shortened by 5 bases and J by 6 bases, with 14 bases between the two germline ends. CDR3 length: 14 residues.

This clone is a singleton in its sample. The CDR3 reads CASSAGSFSDTQYF. For the CDR3, the DNA is TGCGCCAGCAGTGCTGGGAGTTTCTCAGATACGCAGTATTTT. The genes are TRBV10-2 and TRBJ2-3, with D maybe TRBD2 (5 bases). Germline lookup yields CDR1 WSHSY and CDR2 SAAADI. V was trimmed by 4 bases and J by 4 bases, leaving 12 bases between them. This CDR3 has 14 amino acids.

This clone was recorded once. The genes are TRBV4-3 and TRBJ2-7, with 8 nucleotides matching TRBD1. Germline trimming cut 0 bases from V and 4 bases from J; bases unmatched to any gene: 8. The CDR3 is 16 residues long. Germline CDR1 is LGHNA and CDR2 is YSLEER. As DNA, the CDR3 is TGCGCCAGCAGCCAAGATCGAAGACAGGGGAAATACGAGCAGTACTTC. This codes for CASSQDRRQGKYEQYF.

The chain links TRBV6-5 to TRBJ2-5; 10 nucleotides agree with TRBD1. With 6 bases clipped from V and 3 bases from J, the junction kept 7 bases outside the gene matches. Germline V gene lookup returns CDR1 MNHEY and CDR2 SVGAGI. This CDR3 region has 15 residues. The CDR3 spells CASRTGTGVEETQYF. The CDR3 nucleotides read TGTGCCAGCAGAACTGGGACAGGGGTAGAAGAGACCCAGTACTTC.

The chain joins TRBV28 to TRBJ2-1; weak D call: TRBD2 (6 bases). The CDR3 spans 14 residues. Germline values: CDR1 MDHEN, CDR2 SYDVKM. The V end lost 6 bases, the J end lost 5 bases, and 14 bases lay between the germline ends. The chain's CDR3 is CASRVRGPHNEQFF. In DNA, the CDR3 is TGTGCCAGCAGGGTGCGGGGACCCCACAATGAGCAGTTCTTC.

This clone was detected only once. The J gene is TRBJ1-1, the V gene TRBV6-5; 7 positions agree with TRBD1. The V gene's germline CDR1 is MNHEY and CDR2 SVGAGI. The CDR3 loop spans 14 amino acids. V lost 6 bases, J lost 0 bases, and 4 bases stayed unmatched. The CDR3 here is CASRLTGLNTEAFF. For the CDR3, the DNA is TGTGCCAGCAGGCTGACAGGGCTGAACACTGAAGCTTTCTTT.

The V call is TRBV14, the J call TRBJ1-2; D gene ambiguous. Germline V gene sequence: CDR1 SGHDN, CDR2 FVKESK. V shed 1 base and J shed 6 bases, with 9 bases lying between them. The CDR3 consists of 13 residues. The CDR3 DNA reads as TGTGCCAGCAGCCAAGTAATGGGTGATGGCTACACCTTC. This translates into CASSQVMGDGYTF.

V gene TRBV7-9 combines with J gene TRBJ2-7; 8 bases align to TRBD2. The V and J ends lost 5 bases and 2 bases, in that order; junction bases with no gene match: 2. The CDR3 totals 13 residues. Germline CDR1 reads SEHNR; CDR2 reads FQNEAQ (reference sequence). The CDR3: CASSGSGTYEQYF. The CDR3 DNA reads TGTGCCAGCAGCGGTAGCGGGACCTACGAGCAGTACTTC. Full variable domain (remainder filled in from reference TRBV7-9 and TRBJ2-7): DTGVSQNPRHKITKRGQNVTFRCDPISEHNRLYWYRQTLGQGPEFLTYFQNEAQLEKSRLLSDRFSAERPKGSFSTLEIQRTEQGDSAMYLCASSGSGTYEQYFGPGTRLTVT.

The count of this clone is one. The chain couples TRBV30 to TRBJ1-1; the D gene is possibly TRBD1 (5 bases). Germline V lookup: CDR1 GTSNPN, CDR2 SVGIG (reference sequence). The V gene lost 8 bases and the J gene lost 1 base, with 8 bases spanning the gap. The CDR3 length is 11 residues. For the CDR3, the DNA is TGTGCCGGGACGGCGAACACTGAAGCTTTCTTT. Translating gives CAGTANTEAFF. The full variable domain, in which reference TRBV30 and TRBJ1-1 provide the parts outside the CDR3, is SQTIHQWPATLVQPVGSPLSLECTVEGTSNPNLYWYRQAAGRGLQLLFYSVGIGQISSEVPQNLSASRPQDRQFILSSKKLLLSDSGFYLCAGTANTEAFFGQGTRLTVV.

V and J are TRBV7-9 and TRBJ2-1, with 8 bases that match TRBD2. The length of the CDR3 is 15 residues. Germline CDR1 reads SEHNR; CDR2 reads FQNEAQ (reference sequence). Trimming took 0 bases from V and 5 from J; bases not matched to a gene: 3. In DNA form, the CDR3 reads TGTGCCAGCAGCTTAGCGGTAGCGGGGAACAATGAGCAGTTCTTC. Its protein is CASSLAVAGNNEQFF.

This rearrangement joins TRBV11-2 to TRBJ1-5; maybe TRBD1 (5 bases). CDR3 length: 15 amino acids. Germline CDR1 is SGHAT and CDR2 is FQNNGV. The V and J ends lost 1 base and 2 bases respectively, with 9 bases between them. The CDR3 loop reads CASSLGRVGNQPQHF. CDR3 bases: TGTGCCAGCAGCTTAGGCAGGGTAGGCAATCAGCCCCAGCATTTT.

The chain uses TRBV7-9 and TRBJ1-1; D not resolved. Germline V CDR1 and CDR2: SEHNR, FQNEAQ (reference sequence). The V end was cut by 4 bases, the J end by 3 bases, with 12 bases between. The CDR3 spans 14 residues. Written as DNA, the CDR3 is TGTGCCAGCAGCTCCCAGCGGGGTTACACTGAAGCTTTCTTT. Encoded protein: CASSSQRGYTEAFF.

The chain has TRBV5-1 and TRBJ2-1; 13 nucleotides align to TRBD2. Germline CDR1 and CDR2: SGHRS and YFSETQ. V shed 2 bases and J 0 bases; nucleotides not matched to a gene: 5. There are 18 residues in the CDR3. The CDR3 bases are TGCGCCAGCAGCTTAGGGACTAGCGGGGTAAGCTCCTACAATGAGCAGTTCTTC. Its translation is CASSLGTSGVSSYNEQFF.

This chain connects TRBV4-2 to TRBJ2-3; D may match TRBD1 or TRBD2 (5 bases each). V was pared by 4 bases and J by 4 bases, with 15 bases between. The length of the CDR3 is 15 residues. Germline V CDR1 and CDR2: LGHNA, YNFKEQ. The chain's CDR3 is CASSPLNRDADTQYF. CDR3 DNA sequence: TGTGCCAGCAGCCCCCTAAACCGGGACGCAGATACGCAGTATTTT.

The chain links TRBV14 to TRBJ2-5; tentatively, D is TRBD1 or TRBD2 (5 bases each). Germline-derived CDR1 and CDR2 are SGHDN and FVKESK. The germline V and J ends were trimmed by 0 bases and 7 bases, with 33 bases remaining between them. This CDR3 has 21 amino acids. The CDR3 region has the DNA TGTGCCAGCAGCCAAGATGTGGCGGGCCAGGGAACGACTTTAATGGACGTGACCCAGTACTTC. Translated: CASSQDVAGQGTTLMDVTQYF.

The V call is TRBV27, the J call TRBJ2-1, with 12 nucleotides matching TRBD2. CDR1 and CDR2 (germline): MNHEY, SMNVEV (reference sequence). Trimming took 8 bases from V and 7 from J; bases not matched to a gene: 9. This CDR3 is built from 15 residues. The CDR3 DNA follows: TGTGCCAGCGGTCCCCTAGCGGGAGGGGGGAATGAGCAGTTCTTC. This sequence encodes CASGPLAGGGNEQFF.

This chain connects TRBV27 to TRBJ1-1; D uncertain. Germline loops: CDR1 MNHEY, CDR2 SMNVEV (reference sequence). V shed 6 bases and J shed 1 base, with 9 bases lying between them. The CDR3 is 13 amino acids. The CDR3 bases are TGTGCCAGCAGCCGAGTTGGGAACACTGAAGCTTTCTTT. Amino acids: CASSRVGNTEAFF.

The CDR3 spells CASSLTLEGLYEQYF. DNA of the CDR3: TGTGCCAGCAGCTTAACTTTGGAGGGCCTCTACGAGCAGTACTTC. V and J are TRBV7-3 and TRBJ2-7, with D perhaps matching TRBD2 (6 bases). V was pared by 0 bases and J by 3 bases, with 12 bases between. The CDR3 extends over 15 amino acids. The germline V gene has CDR1 SGHTA and CDR2 FQGTGA. The full variable domain, rest sourced from reference TRBV7-3 and TRBJ2-7, is GAGVSQTPSNKVTEKGKYVELRCDPISGHTALYWYRQSLGQGPEFLIYFQGTGAADDSGLPNDRFFAVRPEGSVSTLKIQRTERGDSAVYLCASSLTLEGLYEQYFGPGTRLTVT.

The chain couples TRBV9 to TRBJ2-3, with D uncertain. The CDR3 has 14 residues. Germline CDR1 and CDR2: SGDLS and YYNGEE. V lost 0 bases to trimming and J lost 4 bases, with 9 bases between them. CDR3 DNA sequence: TGTGCCAGCAGCGTAGAAATCGGCTCAGATACGCAGTATTTT. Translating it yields CASSVEIGSDTQYF.